The T cell receptor (beta chain) described here comes from a study of neurological immune-mediated disorders. TCRdb re-called the 5' RACE reads through MiXCR, storing one row per CDR3 protein. The data hold about 55,000 distinct CDR3 sequences, with 3.6% observed a single time. This clonotype was seen ten or more times. Between the trimmed V and J ends, which lost 6 bases and 2 bases, there was a span of 11 bases. Germline lookup yields CDR1 SQVTM and CDR2 ANQGSEA. CDR3 size: 13 residues. The receptor comes from a young man with multiple sclerosis. The sequenced sample was PBMCs. The V gene is TRBV29-1, the J gene TRBJ2-4; possibly TRBD2 for D (6 bases). The CDR3 DNA is TGCAGCGTACGGGACTCGACCAAAAACATTCAGTACTTC. Amino acids: CSVRDSTKNIQYF.